Listed here are 21 T cell receptor beta chains from one sample, sequenced in a study of T cell clones after liver transplantation. Data came from immunoSEQ multiplex PCR; TCRdb stores just in-frame clones and leaves some out. There are around 30,000 clones in the sample; around 94% occur only once, and 20% to 30% lies in the top ten. Sequencing used CD8+ T cells from blood, obtained 12 months after liver transplant. Receptor source: a human patient who received a liver transplant. Some T cells may possibly be graft donor cells.

V is TRBV5-5 and J is TRBJ1-3, with D possibly matching TRBD1 (6 bases). CDR1 and CDR2 from the germline V gene are SGHKS and YYEKEE (reference sequence). The CDR3 runs 17 residues. Trimming pared 4 bases from V and 3 bases from J, leaving 20 bases between. CDR3 bases: TGTGCCAGCAGCCCCTCGTGGGTAGGGGGAGGTGGAAACACCATATATTTT. This sequence encodes CASSPSWVGGGGNTIYF.

This clone occurred once. The chain links TRBV7-9 to TRBJ1-3, with TRBD1 as a possible D gene (6 bases). Between the trimmed V and J ends, which lost 5 bases and 5 bases, there was a span of 7 bases. This CDR3 region has 12 residues. CDR1 is SEHNR and CDR2 is FQNEAQ in the germline V gene (reference sequence). The CDR3 DNA is TGTGCCAGCAGCCAGGGGCGAAACACCATATATTTT. Residues: CASSQGRNTIYF.

Here the CDR3 reads CASSLKAPGTEAFF. In nucleotides, the CDR3 is TGTGCCAGCTCACTTAAGGCCCCGGGGACTGAAGCTTTCTTT. This rearrangement joins TRBV18 to TRBJ1-1; no clear D gene. Between the trimmed V and J ends, which lost 4 bases and 5 bases, there was a span of 14 bases. The CDR3 runs 14 residues. Germline V CDR1 and CDR2: KGHSH, LQKENI.

V usage is TRBV6-5 and J usage is TRBJ1-2; tentatively, D is TRBD1 (5 bases). With 6 bases removed from V and 4 bases from J, the gap between germline ends came to 12 bases. Germline loops: CDR1 MNHEY, CDR2 SVGAGI. The CDR3 totals 13 residues. The CDR3 region has the DNA TGTGCCAGCAGCCCCGGAGGGGTCTATGGCTACACCTTC. Protein product: CASSPGGVYGYTF.

The CDR3, as DNA: TGTGCCAGCATAGGGGGAACCTCCTACGAGCAGTACTTC. Residues: CASIGGTSYEQYF. This chain connects TRBV28 to TRBJ2-7; possibly TRBD1 for D (6 bases). This CDR3 has 13 residues. Germline V gene data show CDR1 as MDHEN and CDR2 as SYDVKM. With 7 bases removed from V and 0 bases from J, the gap between germline ends came to 10 bases.

The chain joins TRBV7-9 to TRBJ2-2; unclear D gene. The V end was cut by 4 bases, the J end by 7 bases, with 7 bases between. The CDR3 has 12 amino acids. In germline, CDR1 is SEHNR, CDR2 FQNEAQ (reference sequence). The CDR3 bases are TGTGCCAGCAGCTCTGTTAGCGGGGAGCTGTTTTTT. Its protein is CASSSVSGELFF.

The V gene is TRBV4-2, the J gene TRBJ2-1; D possibly uses TRBD1 or TRBD2 (5 bases each). V was cut by 0 bases and J by 0 bases, with 9 bases left in between. CDR3 length equals 16 residues. The germline CDR1 and CDR2 sequences are LGHNA and YNFKEQ. In DNA form, the CDR3 reads TGTGCCAGCAGCCAAGAGGGACGGAGCTCCTACAATGAGCAGTTCTTC. It encodes CASSQEGRSSYNEQFF.

The chain couples TRBV13 to TRBJ2-3, with 8 nucleotides matching TRBD1. Germline CDR1 and CDR2: PRHDT and FYEKMQ (reference sequence). The CDR3 loop spans 14 amino acids. V lost 4 bases, J lost 6 bases, and 6 bases stayed unmatched. The CDR3 DNA follows: TGTGCCAGCAGCTCTATCGACAGGGGTGATACGCAGTATTTT. Translated, it gives CASSSIDRGDTQYF.

This clone was picked up one time. The rearrangement links TRBV13 to TRBJ1-1; D not certain. V was trimmed by 5 bases and J by 3 bases, leaving 19 bases between them. The CDR3 extends over 16 amino acids. CDR1 PRHDT and CDR2 FYEKMQ come from the germline V gene (reference sequence). CDR3 DNA sequence: TGTGCCAGCAGCCCGGGTGATGAAGGGATCGACACTGAAGCTTTCTTT. Translated: CASSPGDEGIDTEAFF.

The chain combines TRBV4-2 with TRBJ2-7; TRBD2 matches 11 bases. The junction had 7 bases not matched to a gene; V was cut back by 4 bases and J by 2 bases. This CDR3 region has 16 residues. Germline V gene lookup returns CDR1 LGHNA and CDR2 YNFKEQ. The CDR3 protein is CASSPPGLAEPYEQYF. In DNA, the CDR3 is TGTGCCAGCAGCCCCCCGGGACTAGCGGAACCCTACGAGCAGTACTTC.

This clone was recorded once. The V call is TRBV30, the J call TRBJ2-1, with D perhaps matching TRBD2 (6 bases). Germline V gene sequence: CDR1 GTSNPN, CDR2 SVGIG (reference sequence). The CDR3 totals 13 residues. CDR3 sequence reads: CAGGLRMGNEQFF. In nucleotides, the CDR3 is TGTGCGGGGGGTTTAAGGATGGGGAATGAGCAGTTCTTC.

The chain employs TRBV14 and TRBJ2-1; TRBD1 or TRBD2 may be the D gene (5 bases each). Trimming took off 0 bases at V and 8 bases at J, with 17 bases between the two ends. The CDR3 spans 16 residues. Germline V lookup: CDR1 SGHDN, CDR2 FVKESK. The chain's CDR3 is CASSQDRGASWDEQFF. In DNA, the CDR3 is TGTGCCAGCAGCCAAGATCGAGGGGCTAGCTGGGATGAGCAGTTCTTC.

This clone was seen once. The chain uses TRBV11-2 and TRBJ2-7; D uncertain. CDR3 length: 14 residues. Germline CDR1 is SGHAT and CDR2 is FQNNGV. The ends were cut back, 5 bases at V and 3 bases at J, with 14 bases in the middle. CDR3 amino acids: CASSGLEIYYEQYF. CDR3 nucleotide sequence: TGTGCCAGCAGCGGTCTCGAGATTTACTACGAGCAGTACTTC.

The V gene is TRBV7-8, the J gene TRBJ2-1; D might be TRBD2 (6 bases). Germline CDR1 is SGHVS and CDR2 is FQNEAQ. V lost 1 base and J lost 3, with 16 bases in between. The CDR3 totals 17 residues. The CDR3 reads CASSLGRLRDLYNEQFF. The CDR3 DNA sequence: TGTGCCAGCAGCTTAGGACGATTGCGGGATCTCTACAATGAGCAGTTCTTC.

This chain uses TRBV5-6 with TRBJ2-7; D gene unclear. This CDR3 is built from 12 residues. Trimming pared 6 bases from V and 4 bases from J, leaving 11 bases between. The germline V gene has CDR1 SGHDT and CDR2 YYEEEE. CDR3 sequence (DNA): TGTGCCAGCACCGTGGGGAATTACGAGCAGTACTTC. Translating it yields CASTVGNYEQYF.

J is TRBJ2-7 and V is TRBV15; TRBD1 agrees at 10 bases. Trimming removed 4 bases from V and 4 bases from J; junction bases left unmatched: 4. Germline CDR1 and CDR2: LNHNV and YYDKDF (reference sequence). This CDR3 has 14 residues. Written as DNA, the CDR3 is TGTGCCACCAGCACAGACAGGGGGCTTTACGAGCAGTACTTC. Amino acids: CATSTDRGLYEQYF.

V and J are TRBV19 and TRBJ2-1, with TRBD2 identical over 9 bases. V was clipped by 5 bases and J by 1 base; unmatched bases: 9. The V gene's germline CDR1 is LNHDA and CDR2 SQIVND (reference sequence). This CDR3 comprises 17 residues. This CDR3 reads CASSQMLAGGSYNEQFF. The CDR3 DNA is TGTGCCAGTAGTCAAATGTTGGCGGGAGGGTCCTACAATGAGCAGTTCTTC.

With respect to this clone: The same CDR3 can be traced to other DNA sequences in this sample. The gene calls are TRBV9 and TRBJ1-1; unclear D gene. CDR1 is SGDLS and CDR2 is YYNGEE in the germline V gene. The CDR3 covers 13 residues. V was cut by 3 bases and J by 4 bases, with 10 bases left in between. The CDR3 sequence: CASSAGGSTEAFF. CDR3 sequence (DNA): TGTGCCAGCAGCGCAGGAGGGAGCACTGAAGCTTTCTTT.

This chain uses TRBV5-1 with TRBJ2-1; D uncertain. CDR3 size: 11 residues. Trimming shortened V by 3 bases and J by 9 bases, and 7 bases separated the two germline ends. Germline V gene sequence: CDR1 SGHRS, CDR2 YFSETQ. The CDR3 nucleotides read TGCGCCAGCAGCTCGACCGGTGAGCAGTTCTTC. Translated, it gives CASSSTGEQFF. The full variable domain, with the rest looked up from reference TRBV5-1 and TRBJ2-1, is KAGVTQTPRYLIKTRGQQVTLSCSPISGHRSVSWYQQTPGQGLQFLFEYFSETQRNKGNFPGRFSGRQFSNSRSEMNVSTLELGDSALYLCASSSTGEQFFGPGTRLTVL.

The count of this clone is one. V usage is TRBV4-1 and J usage is TRBJ2-7; 8 bases match TRBD1. CDR1 and CDR2 from the germline V gene are MGHRA and YSYEKL. V gave up 5 bases and J gave up 2 bases; unmatched junction bases: 5. This CDR3 has 14 amino acids. The CDR3 is CASSYRDRTYEQYF. CDR3 nucleotides: TGCGCCAGCAGCTACCGGGACAGGACCTACGAGCAGTACTTC.

J is TRBJ2-1 and V is TRBV7-9; TRBD2 matches 7 bases. J gave up 0 bases and V 7 bases, and 9 bases lay outside the gene matches. The CDR3 spans 16 residues. CDR1 SEHNR and CDR2 FQNEAQ come from the germline V gene (reference sequence). CDR3 in amino acids: CASTVSGGSSYNEQFF. The CDR3 DNA is TGTGCCAGCACTGTGTCGGGCGGGAGCTCCTACAATGAGCAGTTCTTC.